This T cell receptor (beta chain) was sequenced during a study of OX40 agonist ivuxolimab in advanced cancers. On the study more broadly: Antecedent anti-PD-1, anti-PD-L1 or anti-CTLA-4 therapy was permissible, with roughly 40% having received some. Partial responses were achieved by three patients, one with hepatocellular carcinoma and two with cutaneous melanoma.

Germline lookup yields CDR1 SGHNT and CDR2 YYREEE (reference sequence). The junction had 14 bases not matched to a gene; V was cut back by 4 bases and J by 8 bases. This CDR3 has 15 residues. No patient had autoimmune disease or received systemic immunosuppression. Data came from immunoSEQ multiplex PCR; TCRdb stores just in-frame clones and leaves some out. This repertoire shows about 37,000 clones, 78% found once; its top ten account for about 20%. The genes are TRBV5-4 and TRBJ1-2, with 7 bases identical to TRBD1. This TCR was recovered from an adult with an advanced solid tumor such as melanoma, head and neck, liver or kidney cancer. The material was CD4+ or CD8+ T cells sorted from blood, obtained in a trial of the OX40 agonist ivuxolimab. CDR3 residues: CASSLRGGQSIGYTF. The CDR3 coding sequence is TGTGCCAGCAGCCTCAGGGGGGGCCAATCTATAGGCTACACCTTC.